This TCR beta chain originates from a study of T and B cells in COVID-19 patients. TRB was amplified from about 250-500 ng of blood genomic DNA. V was pared by 1 base and J by 4 bases, with 8 bases of the junction left unmatched. CDR1 and CDR2 (germline): SEHNR, FQNEAQ (reference sequence). This CDR3 is 16 amino acids long. This clonotype was detected only a few times. BIOMED2 TRB-A/B primer pools were used in multiplex TRB PCR. MiXCR was run by TCRdb on the multiplex PCR reads, yielding one entry per CDR3 protein. The sample carries roughly 18,000 distinct CDR3 sequences, under 30% recorded once. Specimen: blood. The source of this sequence is a human donor who had recovered from COVID-19. This sequence joins TRBV7-9 and TRBJ2-7; 9 bases line up with TRBD2. CDR3: CASSLDGGRAIYEQYF. DNA of the CDR3: TGTGCCAGCAGCTTAGATGGCGGGAGGGCCATATACGAGCAGTACTTC.